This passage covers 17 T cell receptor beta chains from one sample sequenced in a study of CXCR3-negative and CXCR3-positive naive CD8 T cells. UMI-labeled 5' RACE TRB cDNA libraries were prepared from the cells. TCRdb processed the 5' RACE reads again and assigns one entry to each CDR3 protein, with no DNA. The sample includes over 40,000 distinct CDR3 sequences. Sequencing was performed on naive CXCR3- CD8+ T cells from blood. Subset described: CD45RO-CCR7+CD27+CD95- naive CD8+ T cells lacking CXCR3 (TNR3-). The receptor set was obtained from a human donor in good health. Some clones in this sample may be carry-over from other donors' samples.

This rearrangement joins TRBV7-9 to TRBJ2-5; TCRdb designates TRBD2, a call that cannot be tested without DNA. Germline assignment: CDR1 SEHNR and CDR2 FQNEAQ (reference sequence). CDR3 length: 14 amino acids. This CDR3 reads CASSLPSGGETQYF.

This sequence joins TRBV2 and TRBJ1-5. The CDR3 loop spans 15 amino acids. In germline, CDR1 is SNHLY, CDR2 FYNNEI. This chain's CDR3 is CASSGVGRSNQPQHF.

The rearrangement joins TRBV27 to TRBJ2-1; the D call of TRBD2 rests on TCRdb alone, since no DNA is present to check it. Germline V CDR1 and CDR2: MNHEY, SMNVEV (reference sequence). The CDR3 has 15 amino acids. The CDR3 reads CASSLSKGLHNEQFF.

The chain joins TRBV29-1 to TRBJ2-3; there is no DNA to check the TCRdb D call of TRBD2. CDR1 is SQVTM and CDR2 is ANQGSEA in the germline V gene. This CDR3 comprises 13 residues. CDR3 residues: CSVEGQGADTQYF.

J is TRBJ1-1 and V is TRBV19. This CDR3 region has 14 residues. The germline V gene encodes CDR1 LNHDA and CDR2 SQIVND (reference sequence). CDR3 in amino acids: CASSLPDLNTEAFF.

The CDR3 region is CASSPNYQPQHF. The chain couples TRBV6-2 or TRBV6-3 to TRBJ1-5. CDR1 and CDR2 from the germline V gene are MNHEY and SVGEGT. The CDR3 loop spans 12 amino acids.

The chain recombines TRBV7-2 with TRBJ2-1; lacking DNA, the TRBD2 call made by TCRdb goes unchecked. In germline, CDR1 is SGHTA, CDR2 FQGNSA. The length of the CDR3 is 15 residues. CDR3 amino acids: CASSKLAGDFNEQFF.

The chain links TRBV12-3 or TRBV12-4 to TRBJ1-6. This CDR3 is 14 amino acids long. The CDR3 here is CASSFEGLASPLHF.

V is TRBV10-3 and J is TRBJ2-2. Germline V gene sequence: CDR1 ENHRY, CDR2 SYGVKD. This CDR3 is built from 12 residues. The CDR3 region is CAISDRYPELFF.

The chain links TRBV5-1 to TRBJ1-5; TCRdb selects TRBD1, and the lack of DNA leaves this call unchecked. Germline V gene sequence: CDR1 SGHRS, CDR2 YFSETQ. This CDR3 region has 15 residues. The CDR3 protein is CASSFDREGGQPQHF.

CDR3 in amino acids: CASSSRGNYEQYF. V usage is TRBV11-3 and J usage is TRBJ2-7; TCRdb names TRBD1, which stays unverified in the absence of DNA. This CDR3 contains 13 residues. CDR1 and CDR2 from the germline V gene are SGHNT and YENEEA.

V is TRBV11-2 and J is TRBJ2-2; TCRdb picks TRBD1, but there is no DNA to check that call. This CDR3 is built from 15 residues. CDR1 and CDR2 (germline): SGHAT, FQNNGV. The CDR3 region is CASSSGGYNTGELFF.

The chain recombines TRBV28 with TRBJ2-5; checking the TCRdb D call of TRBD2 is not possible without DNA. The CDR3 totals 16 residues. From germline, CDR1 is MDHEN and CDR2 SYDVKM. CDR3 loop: CASSSPWEVAKETQYF.

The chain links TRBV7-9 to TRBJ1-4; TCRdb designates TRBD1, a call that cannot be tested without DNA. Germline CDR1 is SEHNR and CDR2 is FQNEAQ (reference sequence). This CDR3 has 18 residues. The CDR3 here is CASSLAFGTGPTNEKLFF. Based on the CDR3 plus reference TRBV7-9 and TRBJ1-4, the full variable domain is DTGVSQNPRHKITKRGQNVTFRCDPISEHNRLYWYRQTLGQGPEFLTYFQNEAQLEKSRLLSDRFSAERPKGSFSTLEIQRTEQGDSAMYLCASSLAFGTGPTNEKLFFGSGTQLSVL.

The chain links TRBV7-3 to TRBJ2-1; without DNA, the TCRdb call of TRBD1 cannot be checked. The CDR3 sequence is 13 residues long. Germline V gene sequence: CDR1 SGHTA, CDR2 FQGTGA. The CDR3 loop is CASSLIGGNEQFF.

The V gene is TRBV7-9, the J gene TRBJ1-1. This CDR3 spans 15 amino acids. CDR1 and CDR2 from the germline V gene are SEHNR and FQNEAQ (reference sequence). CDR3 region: CASSSMGKQNTEAFF.

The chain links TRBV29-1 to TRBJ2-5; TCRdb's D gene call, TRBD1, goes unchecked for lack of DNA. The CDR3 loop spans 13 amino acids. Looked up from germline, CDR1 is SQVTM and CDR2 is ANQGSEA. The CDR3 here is CSVLGQHSKTQYF.